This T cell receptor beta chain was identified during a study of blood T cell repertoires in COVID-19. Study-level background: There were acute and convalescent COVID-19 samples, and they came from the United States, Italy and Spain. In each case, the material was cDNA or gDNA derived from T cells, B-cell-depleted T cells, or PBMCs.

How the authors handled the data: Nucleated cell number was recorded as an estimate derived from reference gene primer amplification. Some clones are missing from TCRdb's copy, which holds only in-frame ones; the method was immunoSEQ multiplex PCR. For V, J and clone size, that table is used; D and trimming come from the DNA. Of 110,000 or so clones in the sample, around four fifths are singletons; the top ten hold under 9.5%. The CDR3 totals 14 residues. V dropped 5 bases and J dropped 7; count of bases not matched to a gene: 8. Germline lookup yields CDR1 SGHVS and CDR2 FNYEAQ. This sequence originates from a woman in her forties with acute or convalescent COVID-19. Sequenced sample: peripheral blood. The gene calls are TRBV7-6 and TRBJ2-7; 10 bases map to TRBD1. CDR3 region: CASSARQGAREQYF. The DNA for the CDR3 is TGTGCCAGCAGCGCCCGACAGGGGGCGCGGGAGCAGTACTTC.